These 3 T cell receptor beta chains came from one sample sequenced in a study of OX40 agonist ivuxolimab in advanced cancers. Repertoires were generated with immunoSEQ multiplex PCR, while TCRdb's copy carries only in-frame clones and drops some. Counted here are roughly 92,000 clones, under 85% occurring once; the ten biggest clones make up around 5.9%. This sample comprised CD4+ or CD8+ T cells sorted from blood, obtained in a trial of the OX40 agonist ivuxolimab. Receptors were obtained from an adult with an advanced solid tumor such as melanoma, head and neck, liver or kidney cancer.

The V call is TRBV7-3, the J call TRBJ2-3, with 7 positions matching TRBD2. Per germline, CDR1 SGHTA and CDR2 FQGTGA. CDR3 length: 14 residues. V gave up 5 bases and J gave up 4 bases; unmatched junction bases: 6. The chain's CDR3 is CASSRGSEADTQYF. The CDR3 DNA follows: TGTGCCAGCAGCCGCGGGAGCGAGGCAGATACGCAGTATTTT.

This clone was recorded only once. CDR3: CASSVGQGDTEAFF. DNA for the CDR3: TGCGCCAGCAGCGTGGGACAGGGGGACACTGAAGCTTTCTTT. This chain connects TRBV5-1 to TRBJ1-1; 11 nucleotides align to TRBD1. This CDR3 contains 14 residues. V lost 4 bases, J lost 3 bases, and 2 bases stayed unmatched. Germline V gene lookup returns CDR1 SGHRS and CDR2 YFSETQ.

The V and J genes are TRBV11-2 and TRBJ2-1; TRBD1 is a possible D gene (6 bases). V was pared by 6 bases and J by 1 base, with 13 bases between. The CDR3 has 15 amino acids. Germline-derived CDR1 and CDR2 are SGHAT and FQNNGV. CDR3 region: CASRQDRLSYNEQFF. CDR3 nucleotides: TGTGCCAGCAGACAAGACAGGCTATCCTACAATGAGCAGTTCTTC.